This T cell receptor beta chain came from a study of regulatory T cells in long-lasting Graves disease. Only a few counts were recorded for this clonotype. Library construction for TCR beta used iRepertoire HTBI primers and Arm-PCR of CDR3 regions. TCRdb re-called the multiplex PCR reads through MiXCR, storing one row per CDR3 protein. The sample shows some 370,000 distinct CDR3 sequences, less than 25% of them seen only once. Stated time point: persistent/refractory GD, antithyroid drugs over 5 years with positive TRAb. Following extraction of RNA from PBMCs, that RNA was used to make the TCR library. V lost 6 bases and J 6 bases, leaving 14 bases between the germline ends. The V gene's germline CDR1 is SGHTA and CDR2 FQGNSA. The CDR3 covers 13 residues.

The sample consisted of peripheral blood mononuclear cells (PBMCs), taken when the disease was refractory, from a patient treated with antithyroid drugs. This chain joins TRBV7-2 and TRBJ1-1; tentative D call: TRBD1 (5 bases). This TCR came from a female donor with Graves disease. The CDR3: CASSPGWEPEAFF. For the CDR3, the DNA is TGTGCCAGCAGTCCAGGGTGGGAGCCTGAAGCTTTCTTT.